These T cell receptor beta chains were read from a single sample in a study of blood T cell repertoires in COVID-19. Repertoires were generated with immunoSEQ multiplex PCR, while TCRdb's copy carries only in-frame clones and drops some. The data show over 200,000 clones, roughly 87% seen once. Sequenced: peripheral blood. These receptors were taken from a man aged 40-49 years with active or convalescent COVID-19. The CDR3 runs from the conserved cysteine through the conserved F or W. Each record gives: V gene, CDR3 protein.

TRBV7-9	CASSLGGEPREQYF
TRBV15	CATSRGQGLLQQYF
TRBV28	CASSLDEVGNTIYF
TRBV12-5	CASGLGGQVYSNQPQHF
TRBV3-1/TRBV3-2	CASSLRGRQNTEAFF
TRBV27	CASSSRALDPFYEQYF
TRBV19	CASSRTDFYEAFF
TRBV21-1	CASSKGGQRILEAFF
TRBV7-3	CASSLTGLAGAEQYF
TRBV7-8	CASSYRGQGLRVHGYTF
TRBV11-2	CASTPWEQAGVNIQYF
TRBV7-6	CASSPVGVPRYGYTF
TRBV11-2	CASLQGVLNTEAFF
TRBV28	CASRLGWDRGLYGYTF
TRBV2	CASRAREGNQPQHF
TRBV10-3	CATLLSPGNLLYGYTF
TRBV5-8	CASTGGGVHSGNTIYF
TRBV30	CAWGLAGGHKDTQYF
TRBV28	CASSRTRLFRVQETQYF
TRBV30	CAWSPGTGGNSGGAFF
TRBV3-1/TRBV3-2	CASRTGGEGNSPLHF
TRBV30	CAWSMPPGEQYF
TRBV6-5	CASSYSGQVDNSPLHF
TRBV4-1	CASSRRTGFANEKLFF
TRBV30	CAWGPGGSVDTQYF
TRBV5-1	CASSKSRETQYF
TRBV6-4	CASSLSSQNTGELFF
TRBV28	CASSFRVEAFF
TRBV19	CATQVGRSGTTEAFF
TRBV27	CASSPNGGGGETQYF
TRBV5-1	CASSLGQGRMNTEAFF
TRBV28	CASSPPRGQDEQYF
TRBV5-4	CASSLPGTVKETQYF
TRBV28	CASSFLKGSGGLPDTQYF
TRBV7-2	CASSLVQGWMNTEAFF
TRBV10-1	CASSEASRAEQYF
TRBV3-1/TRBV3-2	CASGPLRYEQYF
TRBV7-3	CASDRWPGYGEQFF
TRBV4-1	CASSLRLAGVGNEQFF
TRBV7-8	CASNPGTGSIGANVLTF
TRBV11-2	CASSLDTVAGAAEQYF
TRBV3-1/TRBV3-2	CASSPTGLNYGYTF
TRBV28	CASSQEHRGAVF
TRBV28	CASSQQGAGEKLFF
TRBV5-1	CASSLDREDSPLHF
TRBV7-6	CASSLGLGQGPAEQYF
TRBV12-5	CASGTFQGENTEAFF
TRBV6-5	CASRDLITGNEQFF